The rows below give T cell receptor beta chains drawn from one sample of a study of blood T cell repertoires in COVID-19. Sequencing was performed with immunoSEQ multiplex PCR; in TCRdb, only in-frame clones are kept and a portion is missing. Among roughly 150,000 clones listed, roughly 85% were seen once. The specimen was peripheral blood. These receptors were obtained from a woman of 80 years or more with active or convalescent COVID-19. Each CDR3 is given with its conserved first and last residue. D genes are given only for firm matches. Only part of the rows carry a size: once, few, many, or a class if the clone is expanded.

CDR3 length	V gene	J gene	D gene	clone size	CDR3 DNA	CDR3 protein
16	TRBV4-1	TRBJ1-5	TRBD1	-	TGCGCCAGCAGCCAAGTCTACACAGGGGGCGATCAGCCCCAGCATTTT	CASSQVYTGGDQPQHF
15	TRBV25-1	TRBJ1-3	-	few	TGTGCCAGCAGTGAACCAGGGAGGTCAAGAAACACCATATATTTT	CASSEPGRSRNTIYF
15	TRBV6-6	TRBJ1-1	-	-	TGTGCCAGCAGTTTGCCCGGGGAACCGAACACTGAAGCTTTCTTT	CASSLPGEPNTEAFF
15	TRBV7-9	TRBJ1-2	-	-	TGTGCCAGCAGCCCTAGACAGGAACCGATCTATGGCTACACCTTC	CASSPRQEPIYGYTF
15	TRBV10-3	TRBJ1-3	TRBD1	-	TGTGCCATCAGTGAGGGAACAGGGGGCGGAAACACCATATATTTT	CAISEGTGGGNTIYF
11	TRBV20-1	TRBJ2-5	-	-	TGCAGTGTTTTAAGCGGGGAGACCCAGTACTTC	CSVLSGETQYF
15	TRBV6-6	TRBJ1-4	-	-	TGTGCCAGCAGTCCCGTGTTAGGGGCTAATGAAAAACTGTTTTTT	CASSPVLGANEKLFF
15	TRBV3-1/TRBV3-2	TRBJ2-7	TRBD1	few	TGTGCCAGCAGTCGTGGCGGGACAGGAGCCTACGAGCAGTACTTC	CASSRGGTGAYEQYF
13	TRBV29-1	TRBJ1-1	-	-	TGCAGCGCAGAGATGGGGGCAAGGTCTGAAGCTTTCTTT	CSAEMGARSEAFF
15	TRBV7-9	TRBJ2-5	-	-	TGTGCCAGCAGCTTAAAGGTGGGAGTCCAAGAGACCCAGTACTTC	CASSLKVGVQETQYF
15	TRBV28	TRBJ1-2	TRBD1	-	TGTGCCAGCAAAAAAATGCCGGGACAGCACTATGGCTACACCTTC	CASKKMPGQHYGYTF
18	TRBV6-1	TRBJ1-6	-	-	TGTGCCAGCAGTGACCGCCCCGGGTTTATAGGGGCCTATTCACCCCTCCACTTT	CASSDRPGFIGAYSPLHF
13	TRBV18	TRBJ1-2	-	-	TGTGCCAGCTCACCACTCGGGGAGGCTGGCTACACCTTC	CASSPLGEAGYTF
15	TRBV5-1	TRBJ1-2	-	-	TGCGCCAGCAGCTTGACCAGGGGACCAAACTATGGCTACACCTTC	CASSLTRGPNYGYTF
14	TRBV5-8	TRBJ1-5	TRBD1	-	TGTGCCAGCAGCTCAAGACAGGGTCTGCAGCCCCAGCATTTT	CASSSRQGLQPQHF
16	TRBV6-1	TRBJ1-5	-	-	TGTGCCAGCAGTGAAATTTTGGGACACAGAAATCAGCCCCAGCATTTT	CASSEILGHRNQPQHF
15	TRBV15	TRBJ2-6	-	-	TGTGCCACCAGCAGAGATGCGGCTGGGGCCAACGTCCTGACTTTC	CATSRDAAGANVLTF
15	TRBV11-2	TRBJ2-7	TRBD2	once	TGTGCCAGCAGCTTAGGGACTAGCGGGAGGGGAGAGCAGTACTTC	CASSLGTSGRGEQYF
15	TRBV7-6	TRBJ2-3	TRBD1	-	TGTGCCAGCAGCAGGGACAGGGCCCCTACAGATACGCAGTATTTT	CASSRDRAPTDTQYF
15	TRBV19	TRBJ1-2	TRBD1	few	TGTGCCAGTAGTATGCGGGGCGGGACAGGCTATGGCTACACCTTC	CASSMRGGTGYGYTF
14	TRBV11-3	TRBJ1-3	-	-	TGTGCCAGCAGCGCGGGTTCCTCTGGAAACACCATATATTTT	CASSAGSSGNTIYF
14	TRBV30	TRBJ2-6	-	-	TGTGCCTGGAAAAGCCACTCTGGGGCCAACGTCCTGACTTTC	CAWKSHSGANVLTF
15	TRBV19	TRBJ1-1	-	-	TGTGCCAGTAGTATGAGGTCGACAGGCTACACTGAAGCTTTCTTT	CASSMRSTGYTEAFF
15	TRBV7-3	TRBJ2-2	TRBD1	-	TGTGCCAGCAGCGATAACAGGGGGAACACCGGGGAGCTGTTTTTT	CASSDNRGNTGELFF
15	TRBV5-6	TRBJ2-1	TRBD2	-	TGTGCCAGCAGCCTCAGAGGGACTAGCCACAATGAGCAGTTCTTC	CASSLRGTSHNEQFF
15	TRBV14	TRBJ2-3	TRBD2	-	TGTGCCAGCAGCTCTCTAGCGGGAGGGCCGTTTACGCAGTATTTT	CASSSLAGGPFTQYF
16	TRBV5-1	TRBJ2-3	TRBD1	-	TGCGCCAGCAGTATACCACAGGGGGCAGGAACAGATACGCAGTATTTT	CASSIPQGAGTDTQYF
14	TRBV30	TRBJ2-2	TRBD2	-	TGTGCCTGGAGTGTACGGGGGGTTACCGGGGAGCTGTTTTTT	CAWSVRGVTGELFF
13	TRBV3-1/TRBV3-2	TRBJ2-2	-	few	TGTGCCAGCAGCCAGGAGTCGACCGGGGAGCTGTTTTTT	CASSQESTGELFF
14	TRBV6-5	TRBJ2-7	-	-	TGTGCCAGCAGTTACTCGCCAGAAAACTACGAGCAGTACTTC	CASSYSPENYEQYF
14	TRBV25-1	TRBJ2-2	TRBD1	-	TGTGCCAGCAGCACAGGGGTGAGCACCGGGGAGCTGTTTTTT	CASSTGVSTGELFF
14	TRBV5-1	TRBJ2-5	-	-	TGCGCCAGCAGCTTTATAGCGGAGGGGTCGGCCCAGTACTTC	CASSFIAEGSAQYF
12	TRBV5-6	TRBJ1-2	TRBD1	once	TGTGCCAGCGGACAGGCTAACTATGGCTACACCTTC	CASGQANYGYTF
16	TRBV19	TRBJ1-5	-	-	TGTGCCAGCACCTCCACATGGGGGGGCCTCAATCAGCCCCAGCATTTT	CASTSTWGGLNQPQHF
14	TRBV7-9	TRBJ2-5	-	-	TGTGCCAGCAGCTTAAACAGAGGGCAAGAGACCCAGTACTTC	CASSLNRGQETQYF
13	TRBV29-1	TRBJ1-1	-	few	TGCAGCGTTGAAGATGGGGGGAAGAGTGAAGCTTTCTTT	CSVEDGGKSEAFF
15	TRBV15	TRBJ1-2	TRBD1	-	TGTGCCACCAGCAGAGATGCAGGGGGCGCGGTTGGCTACACCTTC	CATSRDAGGAVGYTF
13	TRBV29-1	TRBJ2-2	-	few	TGCAGCGTTGACTCCTCCGGCACCGGGGAGCTGTTTTTT	CSVDSSGTGELFF
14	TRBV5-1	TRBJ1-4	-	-	TGCGCCAGCAGCCGCGGGGAGCCAAATGAAAAACTGTTTTTT	CASSRGEPNEKLFF
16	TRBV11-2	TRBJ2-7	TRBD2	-	TGTGCCAGCAGCTTGGGCGGGAGGGCTTCTTACTACGAGCAGTACTTC	CASSLGGRASYYEQYF
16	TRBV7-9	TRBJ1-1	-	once	TGTGCCAGCGCCTCAGAAATGGGGCGGCAGAACACTGAAGCTTTCTTT	CASASEMGRQNTEAFF
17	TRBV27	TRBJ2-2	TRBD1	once	TGTGCCAGCAGTTTAGACAGGGCTTCGCTAATAGCCGGGGAGCTGTTTTTT	CASSLDRASLIAGELFF
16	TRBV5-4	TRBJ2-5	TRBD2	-	TGTGCCAGCAGCCCGACTAGCGGGAGGTTAGAAGAGACCCAGTACTTC	CASSPTSGRLEETQYF
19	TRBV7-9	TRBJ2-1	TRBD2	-	TGTGCCAGCAGCTTCTCCGGGACTAGCGGGAGGGCCCTTTACAATGAGCAGTTCTTC	CASSFSGTSGRALYNEQFF
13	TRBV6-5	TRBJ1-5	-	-	TGTGCCAGCAGTATAGATAGCAATCAGCCCCAGCATTTT	CASSIDSNQPQHF
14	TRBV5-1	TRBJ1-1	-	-	TGCGCCAGCAGCTTGGAGACAGGCGGGACTGAAGCTTTCTTT	CASSLETGGTEAFF
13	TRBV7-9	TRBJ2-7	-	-	TGTGCCAGCAGCCACTCCCCCGCCTACGAGCAGTACTTC	CASSHSPAYEQYF
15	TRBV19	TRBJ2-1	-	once	TGTGCCAGTAGACCGACAGGAAACCGTCTACAGGGGCAGTTCTTC	CASRPTGNRLQGQFF
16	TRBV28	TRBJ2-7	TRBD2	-	TGTGCCAGCAGTTTAGCTAGCGGGAGAACCGGCTACGAGCAGTACTTC	CASSLASGRTGYEQYF
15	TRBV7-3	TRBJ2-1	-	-	TGTGCCAGCAGCTACAGTGGGGGGTCCTACAATGAGCAGTTCTTC	CASSYSGGSYNEQFF
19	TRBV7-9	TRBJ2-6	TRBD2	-	TGTGCCAGCAGCTTAGGTCAGGCGGGAGGAATCTCTGGGGCCAACGTCCTGACTTTC	CASSLGQAGGISGANVLTF
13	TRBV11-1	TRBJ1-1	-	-	TGTGCATCTGCGGGCCGGCTGAACACTGAAGCTTTCTTT	CASAGRLNTEAFF